This TCR beta chain came from a study of blood T cell repertoires in COVID-19. In the original processing: Reference gene primer amplification yielded estimated nucleated cell counts. TCRdb's copy holds only in-frame clones and misses some; the assay was immunoSEQ multiplex PCR. That table furnishes V, J and clone size, whereas the DNA furnished D and trimming. The sample yields approximately 140,000 clones, approximately 91% seen once. Trimming cost V 0 bases and J 10 bases; bases outside gene matches: 5. The CDR3 covers 15 residues. From germline, CDR1 is SGHTA and CDR2 FQGTGA. The sequence derives from a human donor in a cohort sampled during active COVID-19. The sample was peripheral blood. The chain recombines TRBV7-3 with TRBJ2-1; 11 nucleotides agree with TRBD2. The CDR3 region is CASSLTASGGTEQFF. CDR3 DNA: TGTGCCAGCAGCTTAACCGCTAGCGGGGGGACCGAGCAGTTCTTC.